This note documents a single T cell receptor beta chain sequence. Its matching antigen is unknown. Colonoscopy and blood draw happened at the same time. V lost 8 bases, J lost 0 bases, and 11 bases lay in between. CDR1 and CDR2 from the germline V gene are MGHDK and SYGVNS. CDR3 size: 14 residues. Sequencing was at survey level. Assay used: immunoSEQ multiplex PCR; TCRdb lists only in-frame clones, some missing. The data contain more than 45,000 clones, over 70% of them singletons. The sample originates from a study of pediatric ulcerative colitis. Notes on the study in general: Substantially fewer templates came from a couple of patients' blood samples.

This chain connects TRBV25-1 to TRBJ1-3; tentatively, D is TRBD1 (5 bases). The sample consisted of blood. This TCR derives from a boy aged 5-17 years who was a control in a study of pediatric ulcerative colitis. The CDR3 DNA reads TGTGCCAGCGAGGGGTTTAGCTCTGGAAACACCATATATTTT. It translates to CASEGFSSGNTIYF.